Below, 18 T cell receptor beta chains from the same sample are listed, as sequenced in a study of shared clonotypes between healthy human individuals. The table came from immunoSEQ multiplex PCR; TCRdb's copy has only in-frame clones and leaves some out. The sample has some 470,000 clones, 76% seen once. The sequencing input was PBMCs. Source of these receptors: a woman between 40 and 55 years old in good health. Some clones in this sample may be carry-over from other donors' samples.

This chain uses TRBV5-1 with TRBJ2-7; D possibly uses TRBD1 or TRBD2 (5 bases each). The V and J ends lost 5 bases and 0 bases respectively, with 12 bases between them. CDR3 size: 14 residues. Germline-derived CDR1 and CDR2 are SGHRS and YFSETQ. The CDR3 sequence: CASSGTASSYEQYF. The CDR3 nucleotides are TGCGCCAGCAGTGGGACGGCGAGCTCCTACGAGCAGTACTTC.

The rearrangement links TRBV2 to TRBJ1-5; TRBD1 agrees at 9 bases. In germline, CDR1 is SNHLY, CDR2 FYNNEI. The CDR3 length is 14 residues. V lost 4 bases, J lost 4 bases, and 2 bases stayed unmatched. In DNA, the CDR3 is TGTGCCAGCAGTGTAGGGACAGGGAATCAGCCCCAGCATTTT. The encoded protein is CASSVGTGNQPQHF.

To note about this clone: The CDR3 end shows no conserved phenylalanine or tryptophan, and so a read error is likely. The V call is TRBV5-6, the J call TRBJ1-2; D not certain. With 5 bases removed from V and 4 bases from J, the gap between germline ends came to 21 bases. This CDR3 has 16 residues. Looked up from germline, CDR1 is SGHDT and CDR2 is YYEEEE. This CDR3 is CASRPWGAGRTYGYTS. Here the CDR3 DNA reads TGTGCCAGCAGACCATGGGGAGCCGGACGGACCTATGGCTACACCTCC.

This chain's CDR3 is CASSLTSLWFEQYF. DNA for the CDR3: TGTGCCAGCAGTTTGACTAGTCTCTGGTTCGAGCAGTACTTC. The V gene is TRBV28, the J gene TRBJ2-7; the D gene is possibly TRBD2 (6 bases). The V and J ends lost 3 bases and 6 bases respectively, with 15 bases between them. The CDR3 loop spans 14 amino acids. CDR1 MDHEN and CDR2 SYDVKM come from the germline V gene.

The chain uses TRBV7-9 and TRBJ2-7, with D perhaps matching TRBD1 or TRBD2 (5 bases each). V lost 1 base to trimming and J lost 5 bases, with 12 bases between them. The CDR3 is 14 residues long. CDR1 and CDR2 (germline): SEHNR, FQNEAQ (reference sequence). The DNA for the CDR3 is TGTGCCAGCAGCTTAGGGGCTGGGGACCACGAGCAGTACTTC. It encodes CASSLGAGDHEQYF.

V gene TRBV13 combines with J gene TRBJ2-7, with D possibly TRBD2 on 7 matching bases. V was cut by 5 bases and J by 4 bases, with 18 bases left in between. Germline-derived CDR1 and CDR2 are PRHDT and FYEKMQ (reference sequence). CDR3 size: 15 residues. The DNA for the CDR3 is TGTGCCAGCAGCCCACCACAGGGAGGGGCATACGAGCAGTACTTC. Translation: CASSPPQGGAYEQYF.

The chain is built from TRBV29-1 and TRBJ1-4; D remains ambiguous. V was cut by 3 bases and J by 5 bases, with 7 bases left in between. Germline CDR1 and CDR2: SQVTM and ANQGSEA. This CDR3 comprises 12 residues. In DNA form, the CDR3 reads TGCAGCGTTGACCTCGGAAATGAAAAACTGTTTTTT. Translated: CSVDLGNEKLFF.

The chain employs TRBV6-5 and TRBJ2-2, with a possible D match to TRBD2 (6 bases). Trimming removed 6 bases at V and 8 bases at J, with 7 bases between. Germline CDR1 is MNHEY and CDR2 is SVGAGI. This CDR3 is built from 11 residues. CDR3 residues: CASRGRGELFF. CDR3 nucleotides: TGTGCCAGCAGGGGGAGGGGGGAGCTGTTTTTT.

The rearrangement joins TRBV19 to TRBJ2-1, with 11 nucleotides matching TRBD2. The trim removed 6 bases at V and 9 bases at J, leaving 4 bases unmatched. The CDR3 extends over 13 amino acids. Germline V lookup: CDR1 LNHDA, CDR2 SQIVND (reference sequence). The CDR3 coding sequence is TGTGCCAGTAGGACTAGCGGGATGGTTGAGCAGTTCTTC. Translating gives CASRTSGMVEQFF.

This clone was seen a handful of times. The gene calls are TRBV2 and TRBJ2-7; no definite D call. V lost 4 bases and J 4 bases, leaving 8 bases between the germline ends. The CDR3 is 12 residues long. The V gene's germline CDR1 is SNHLY and CDR2 FYNNEI. CDR3 in DNA: TGTGCCAGCAGTGGATTGTCTTACGAGCAGTACTTC. Residues: CASSGLSYEQYF.

This clone was seen only once. The CDR3 region is CATSRDRAAQYF. DNA of the CDR3: TGTGCCACCAGCAGGGATCGAGCGGCCCAGTACTTC. The J gene is TRBJ2-5, the V gene TRBV15; possibly TRBD2 for D (5 bases). This CDR3 contains 12 residues. CDR1 and CDR2 (germline): LNHNV, YYDKDF (reference sequence). V lost 3 bases and J 9 bases, leaving 11 bases between the germline ends.

This clone was seen more than once but under ten times. The chain carries TRBV7-9 and TRBJ2-7; 7 nucleotides match TRBD1. Trimming took 4 bases from V and 6 from J; bases not matched to a gene: 0. The CDR3 has 11 residues. The germline CDR1 and CDR2 sequences are SEHNR and FQNEAQ (reference sequence). This CDR3 is CASSWTGEQYF. In DNA, the CDR3 is TGTGCCAGCAGCTGGACAGGCGAGCAGTACTTC.

V is TRBV7-9 and J is TRBJ2-7; tentative D call: TRBD1 (5 bases). This CDR3 is 12 amino acids long. Trimming took 5 bases from V and 5 from J, leaving 10 bases between them. Looked up from germline, CDR1 is SEHNR and CDR2 is FQNEAQ (reference sequence). The CDR3, as DNA: TGTGCCAGCAGCGCAGGGTTCCACGAGCAGTACTTC. Translated, it gives CASSAGFHEQYF.

This clone came up a few times. V usage is TRBV5-6 and J usage is TRBJ1-4; TRBD1 is a possible D gene (6 bases). Germline CDR1 SGHDT, CDR2 YYEEEE. Trimming removed 4 bases from V and 7 bases from J, with 11 bases in between. The CDR3 has 13 residues. This CDR3 is CASSLSGVEKLFF. CDR3 nucleotides: TGTGCCAGCAGCCTGTCAGGGGTTGAAAAACTGTTTTTT.

As to this clone: A far larger clone lies a single base away; this is likely a read error. V usage is TRBV30 and J usage is TRBJ2-3; 7 bases line up with TRBD2. The CDR3 spans 14 residues. J lost 2 bases, V lost 3 bases, and 5 bases had no gene match. Germline lookup yields CDR1 GTSNPN and CDR2 SVGIG (reference sequence). CDR3 residues: CAWRSSGHTDTQYF. In DNA, the CDR3 is TGTGCCTGGAGGTCTAGCGGCCACACAGATACGCAGTATTTT.

In its sample, this clone was seen once. CDR3 in amino acids: CASSFRAGRNYGYTF. DNA of the CDR3: TGTGCCAGCAGTTTTAGGGCAGGGAGAAACTATGGCTACACCTTC. The chain carries TRBV27 and TRBJ1-2; weak D call: TRBD1 (5 bases). CDR1 is MNHEY, CDR2 SMNVEV, per germline (reference sequence). Between the trimmed V and J ends, which lost 3 bases and 2 bases, there was a span of 13 bases. The length of the CDR3 is 15 residues.

This clone was observed many times. The CDR3 reads CASSLTGVPETQYF. CDR3 in DNA: TGTGCCAGCAGCTTGACAGGGGTCCCGGAGACCCAGTACTTC. This chain connects TRBV5-4 to TRBJ2-5, with 7 bases that match TRBD1. Losses at the gene ends were 1 base for V and 5 bases for J; bases not matched to a gene: 5. The length of the CDR3 is 14 residues. Germline lookup yields CDR1 SGHNT and CDR2 YYREEE (reference sequence).

The chain recombines TRBV10-3 with TRBJ1-6, with D perhaps TRBD1 (5 bases). This CDR3 region has 12 residues. Trimming pared 6 bases from V and 10 bases from J, leaving 10 bases between. In germline, CDR1 is ENHRY, CDR2 SYGVKD. The CDR3 nucleotides read TGTGCCATCAGGCAGGGAGACTCACCCCTCCACTTT. This translates into CAIRQGDSPLHF.